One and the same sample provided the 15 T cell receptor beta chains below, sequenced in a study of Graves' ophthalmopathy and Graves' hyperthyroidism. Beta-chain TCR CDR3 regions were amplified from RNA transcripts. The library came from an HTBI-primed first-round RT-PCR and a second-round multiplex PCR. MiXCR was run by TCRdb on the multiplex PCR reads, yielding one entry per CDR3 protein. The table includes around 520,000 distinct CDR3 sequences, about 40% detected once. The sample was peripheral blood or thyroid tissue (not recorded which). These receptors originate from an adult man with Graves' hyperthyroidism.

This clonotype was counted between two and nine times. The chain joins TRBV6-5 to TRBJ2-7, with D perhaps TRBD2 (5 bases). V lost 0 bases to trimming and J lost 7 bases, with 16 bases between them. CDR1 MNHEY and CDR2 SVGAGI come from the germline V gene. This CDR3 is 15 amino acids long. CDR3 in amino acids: CASSYSGPLSGEQYF. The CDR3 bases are TGTGCCAGCAGTTACTCAGGACCCCTTTCGGGGGAGCAGTACTTC.

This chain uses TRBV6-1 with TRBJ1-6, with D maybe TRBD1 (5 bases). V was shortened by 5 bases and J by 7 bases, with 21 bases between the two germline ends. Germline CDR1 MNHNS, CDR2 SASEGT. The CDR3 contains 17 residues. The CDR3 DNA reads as TGTGCCAGCAGTAGGGCGGCGGGACGCCGGGGGAATTCACCCCTCCACTTT. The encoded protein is CASSRAAGRRGNSPLHF.

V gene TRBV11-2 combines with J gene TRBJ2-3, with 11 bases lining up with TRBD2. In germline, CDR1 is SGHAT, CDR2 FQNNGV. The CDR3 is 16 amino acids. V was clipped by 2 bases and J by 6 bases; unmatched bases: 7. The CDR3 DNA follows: TGTGCCAGCAGCTTACTCCTAGCGGGGGGTCTGGATACGCAGTATTTT. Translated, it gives CASSLLLAGGLDTQYF.

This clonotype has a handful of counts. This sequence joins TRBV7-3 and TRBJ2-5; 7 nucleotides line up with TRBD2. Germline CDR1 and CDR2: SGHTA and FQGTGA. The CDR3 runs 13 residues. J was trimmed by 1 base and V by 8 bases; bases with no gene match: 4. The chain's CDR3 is CASARGVQETQYF. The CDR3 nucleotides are TGTGCCAGCGCTCGGGGGGTCCAAGAGACCCAGTACTTC. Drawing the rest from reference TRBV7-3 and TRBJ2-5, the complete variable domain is GAGVSQTPSNKVTEKGKYVELRCDPISGHTALYWYRQSLGQGPEFLIYFQGTGAADDSGLPNDRFFAVRPEGSVSTLKIQRTERGDSAVYLCASARGVQETQYFGPGTRLLVL.

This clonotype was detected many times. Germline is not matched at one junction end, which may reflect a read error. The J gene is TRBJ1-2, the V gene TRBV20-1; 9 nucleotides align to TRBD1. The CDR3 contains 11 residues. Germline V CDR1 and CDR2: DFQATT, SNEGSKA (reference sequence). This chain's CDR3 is CSADKTGGFSF. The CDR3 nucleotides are TGCAGTGCCGATAAAACAGGGGGCTTTTCCTTC.

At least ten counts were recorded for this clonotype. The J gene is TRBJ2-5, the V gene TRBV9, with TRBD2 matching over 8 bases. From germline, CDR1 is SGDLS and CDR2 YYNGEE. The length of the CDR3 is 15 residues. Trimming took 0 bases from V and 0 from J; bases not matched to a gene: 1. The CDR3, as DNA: TGTGCCAGCAGCGTAGAAGCGGGGGACCAAGAGACCCAGTACTTC. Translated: CASSVEAGDQETQYF.

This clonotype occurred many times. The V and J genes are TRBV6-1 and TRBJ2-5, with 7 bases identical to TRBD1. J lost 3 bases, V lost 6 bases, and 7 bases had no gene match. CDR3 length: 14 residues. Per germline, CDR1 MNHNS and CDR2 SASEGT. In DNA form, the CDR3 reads TGTGCCAGCAGCCCGGACAGGTTGAAAGAGACCCAGTACTTC. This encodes CASSPDRLKETQYF.

The CDR3 nucleotides read TGTGCCAGCAGCCCGCCTTTACAGGGGTTAAGCTCCTACGAGCAGTACTTC. It encodes CASSPPLQGLSSYEQYF. The chain uses TRBV5-6 and TRBJ2-7, with 7 bases fitting TRBD1. Trimming took 4 bases from V and 0 from J; bases not matched to a gene: 13. The CDR3 covers 17 residues. The V gene's germline CDR1 is SGHDT and CDR2 YYEEEE. Full variable domain (missing parts from reference TRBV5-6 and TRBJ2-7): DAGVTQSPTHLIKTRGQQVTLRCSPKSGHDTVSWYQQALGQGPQFIFQYYEEEERQRGNFPDRFSGHQFPNYSSELNVNALLLGDSALYLCASSPPLQGLSSYEQYFGPGTRLTVT.

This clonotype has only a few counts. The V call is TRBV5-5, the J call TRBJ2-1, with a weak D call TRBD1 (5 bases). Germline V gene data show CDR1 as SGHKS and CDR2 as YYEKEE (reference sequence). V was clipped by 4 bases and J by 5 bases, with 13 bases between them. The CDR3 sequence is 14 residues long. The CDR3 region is CASSVGQSDNEQFF. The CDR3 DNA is TGTGCCAGCAGCGTGGGGCAGTCGGACAATGAGCAGTTCTTC.

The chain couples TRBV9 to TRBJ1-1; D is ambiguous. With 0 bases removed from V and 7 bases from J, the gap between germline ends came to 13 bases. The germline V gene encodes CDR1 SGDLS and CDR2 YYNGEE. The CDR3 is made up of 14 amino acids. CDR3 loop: CASSVGLATNEAFF. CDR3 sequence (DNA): TGTGCCAGCAGCGTAGGTTTGGCAACTAATGAAGCTTTCTTT. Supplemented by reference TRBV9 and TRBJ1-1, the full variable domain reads DSGVTQTPKHLITATGQRVTLRCSPRSGDLSVYWYQQSLDQGLQFLIQYYNGEERAKGNILERFSAQQFPDLHSELNLSSLELGDSALYFCASSVGLATNEAFFGQGTRLTVV.

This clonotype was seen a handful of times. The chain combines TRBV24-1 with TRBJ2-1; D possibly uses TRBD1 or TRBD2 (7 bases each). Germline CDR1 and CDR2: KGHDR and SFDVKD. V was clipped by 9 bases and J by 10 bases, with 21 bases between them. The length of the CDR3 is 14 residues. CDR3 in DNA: TGTGCCACCCAGGAGGGGGCGGGAGTCAGGGAGCAGTTCTTC. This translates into CATQEGAGVREQFF.

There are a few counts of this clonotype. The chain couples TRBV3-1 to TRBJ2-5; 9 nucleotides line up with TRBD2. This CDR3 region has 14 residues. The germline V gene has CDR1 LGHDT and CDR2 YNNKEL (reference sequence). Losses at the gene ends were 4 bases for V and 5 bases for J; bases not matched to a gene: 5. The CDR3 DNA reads TGTGCCAGCAGCCTAGCGGGAGTGCTGGAGACCCAGTACTTC. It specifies CASSLAGVLETQYF.

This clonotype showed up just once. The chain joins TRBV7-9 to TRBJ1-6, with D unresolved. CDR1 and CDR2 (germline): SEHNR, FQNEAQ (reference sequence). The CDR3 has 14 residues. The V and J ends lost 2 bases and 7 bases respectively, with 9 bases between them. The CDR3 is CASSLKGGNSPLHF. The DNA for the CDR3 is TGTGCCAGCAGCTTAAAAGGAGGGAATTCACCCCTCCACTTT.

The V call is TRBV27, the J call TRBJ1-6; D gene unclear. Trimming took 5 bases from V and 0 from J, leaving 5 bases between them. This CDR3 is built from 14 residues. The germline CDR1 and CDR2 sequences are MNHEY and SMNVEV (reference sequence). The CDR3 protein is CASSGRSYNSPLHF. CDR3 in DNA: TGTGCCAGCAGTGGCCGCTCCTATAATTCACCCCTCCACTTT.

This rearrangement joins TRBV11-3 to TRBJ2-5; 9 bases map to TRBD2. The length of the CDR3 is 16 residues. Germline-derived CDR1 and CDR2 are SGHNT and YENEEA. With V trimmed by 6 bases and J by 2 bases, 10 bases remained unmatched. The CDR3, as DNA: TGTGCCAGCAGTTCATCCCTAGCGGGGAGACAAGAGACCCAGTACTTC. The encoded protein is CASSSSLAGRQETQYF.